Included here is one T cell receptor beta chain sequence, with context. In its sample, this clone was seen once. Its antigen is not yet known. Base qualities are missing; no much larger clone stands one base away. At one collaborating source in Seattle, patients were enrolled during active infection and were followed longitudinally through the course of disease. Collaborating institutions collected whole blood in K2EDTA tubes following their own protocols. Collaborator samples were shipped for TCRbeta analysis as frozen whole blood, isolated PBMCs, or DNA extracted from either sample type. The V end gives up 4 bases and the J end 6 bases, leaving 5 bases in the junction not matched to a gene. Looking up the germline V gene (reference sequence) yields CDR1 SGHKS and CDR2 YYEKEE. The CDR3 has 14 amino acids, counting the end cysteine and phenylalanine. The read is trimmed to its CDR3 DNA, 42 bases read in frame from base 1.

The data stem from a study of blood T cell repertoires in COVID-19 (dated by TCRdb to 2020 to 2021). With regard to the full study: Samples covering the acute and convalescent phases of COVID-19 were provided by collaborators in the United States, Italy and Spain. The prospective study material was composed of cDNA or gDNA derived from T cells, B-cell-depleted T cells, or PBMCs. Deeply sampled blood TCRbeta repertoires from subjects exposed to, actively infected with, or recovered from COVID-19 were included in the dataset. The repertoires were released in a freely available public database intended as a resource for research on the immune response to SARS-CoV-2. Samples were obtained from the ongoing ImmuneRACE study (first 160 participants) and from 1,254 subjects provided by 6 global collaborators. A de-identified subject ID, COVID-19 status, age in years and sex were almost always included in the sample metadata. Where available, HLA class I and class II types were obtained from metadata supplied by the sample provider rather than from assay-based typing. Overall study results and their limits: How much clinical and demographic metadata was included differed by source and by participant, and the metadata was provided uncurated.

TCRbeta CDR3 regions were amplified from genomic DNA by means of the immunoSEQ Assay, a bias-controlled multiplex PCR. Turning to the authors' computational methods: The number of nucleated cells in each sample was estimated from the amplification of reference gene primers within the assay. To quantify the absolute abundance of each unique TCRbeta CDR3 rearrangement, sequence reads were collapsed and filtered. For each sample, productive Simpson clonality was calculated as the square root of Simpson's diversity index over productive rearrangements. This immuneACCESS table, as held by TCRdb, lists in-frame sequences with V and J called but not all clones. Of the missing ones, under half trace to an unresolved V gene in checked studies; the others have no known cause. The DNA was the basis for D and trimming; V, J and clone size are from that table. The sample data list approximately 150,000 clones, and over 90% of these were observed just once. The top ten hold 2% of the sample.

Sequencing was done on a sample of peripheral blood. The V and J segments used are TRBV5-5 and TRBJ2-3, with 10 junctional bases fitting TRBD2. This receptor was taken from a woman aged 60-75 years with COVID-19, enrolled during active disease. The CDR3 protein sequence reads: CASSVTSGPDTQYF. The nucleotide sequence is TGTGCCAGCAGCGTGACTAGCGGGCCCGATACGCAGTATTTT.